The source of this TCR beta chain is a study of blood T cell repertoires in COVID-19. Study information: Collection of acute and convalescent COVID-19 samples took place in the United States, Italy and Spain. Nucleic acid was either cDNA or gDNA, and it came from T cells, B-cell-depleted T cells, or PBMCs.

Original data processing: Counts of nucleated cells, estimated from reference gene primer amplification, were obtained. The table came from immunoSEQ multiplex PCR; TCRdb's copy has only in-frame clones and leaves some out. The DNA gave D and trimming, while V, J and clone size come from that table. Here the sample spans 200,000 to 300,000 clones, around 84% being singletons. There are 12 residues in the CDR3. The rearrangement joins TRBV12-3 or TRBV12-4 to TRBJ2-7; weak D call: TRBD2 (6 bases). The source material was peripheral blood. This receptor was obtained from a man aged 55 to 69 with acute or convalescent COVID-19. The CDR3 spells CVCSRDGGEQYF. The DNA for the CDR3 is TGTGTCTGCAGCAGAGACGGAGGGGAGCAGTACTTC.